This TCR beta chain was identified in a study of blood T cell repertoires in COVID-19. In the study overall: The samples span acute and convalescent COVID-19 from the United States, Italy and Spain. From T cells, B-cell-depleted T cells, or PBMCs came the material, which was cDNA or gDNA.

The CDR3 has 17 amino acids. From germline, CDR1 is SGHNT and CDR2 YENEEA. J gave up 6 bases and V 3 bases, and 10 bases lay outside the gene matches. Methods used by the authors: Reference gene primer amplification yielded estimated nucleated cell counts. Measured with immunoSEQ multiplex PCR; TCRdb has only the in-frame clones, and not every one. V, J and clone size reflect that table, while D and trimming were determined from the DNA. The sample holds some 160,000 clones, roughly 90% seen once. Sequences were obtained from peripheral blood. The gene calls are TRBV11-3 and TRBJ2-2; 10 bases fit TRBD1. This TCR derives from a young man with acute or convalescent COVID-19. The CDR3 here is CASSFEGTGVSPGELFF. CDR3 DNA sequence: TGTGCCAGCAGCTTCGAGGGGACAGGGGTCAGTCCCGGGGAGCTGTTTTTT. Full variable domain (remainder filled in from reference TRBV11-3 and TRBJ2-2): EAGVVQSPRYKIIEKKQPVAFWCNPISGHNTLYWYLQNLGQGPELLIRYENEEAVDDSQLPKDRFSAERLKGVDSTLKIQPAELGDSAVYLCASSFEGTGVSPGELFFGEGSRLTVL.